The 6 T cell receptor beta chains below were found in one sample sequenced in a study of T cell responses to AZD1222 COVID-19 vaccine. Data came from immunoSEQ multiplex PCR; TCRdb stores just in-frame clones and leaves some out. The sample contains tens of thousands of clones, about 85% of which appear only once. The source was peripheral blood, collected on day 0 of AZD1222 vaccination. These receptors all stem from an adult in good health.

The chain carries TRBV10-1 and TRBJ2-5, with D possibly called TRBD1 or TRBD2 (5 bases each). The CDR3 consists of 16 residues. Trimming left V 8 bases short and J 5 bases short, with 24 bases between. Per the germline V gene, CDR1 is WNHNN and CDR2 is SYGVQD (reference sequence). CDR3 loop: CASGSFGQGRRETQYF. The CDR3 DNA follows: TGCGCCAGCGGGAGTTTCGGTCAGGGACGAAGGGAGACCCAGTACTTC.

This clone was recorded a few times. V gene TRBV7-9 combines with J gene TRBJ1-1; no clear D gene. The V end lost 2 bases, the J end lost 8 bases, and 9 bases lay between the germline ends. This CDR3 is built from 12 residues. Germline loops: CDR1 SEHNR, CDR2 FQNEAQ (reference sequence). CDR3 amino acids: CASSLISAEAFF. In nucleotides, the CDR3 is TGTGCCAGCAGCTTAATCTCGGCCGAAGCTTTCTTT. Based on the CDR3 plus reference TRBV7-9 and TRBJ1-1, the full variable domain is DTGVSQNPRHKITKRGQNVTFRCDPISEHNRLYWYRQTLGQGPEFLTYFQNEAQLEKSRLLSDRFSAERPKGSFSTLEIQRTEQGDSAMYLCASSLISAEAFFGQGTRLTVV.

DNA of the CDR3: TGTGCCAGCAGCTTGACAGGGAACTCCTACGAGCAGTACTTC. This encodes CASSLTGNSYEQYF. V gene TRBV11-3 combines with J gene TRBJ2-7, with 7 bases identical to TRBD1. V trimming: 3 bases; J trimming: 0 bases; junction bases outside the gene matches: 2. The CDR3 spans 14 residues. The germline CDR1 and CDR2 sequences are SGHNT and YENEEA.

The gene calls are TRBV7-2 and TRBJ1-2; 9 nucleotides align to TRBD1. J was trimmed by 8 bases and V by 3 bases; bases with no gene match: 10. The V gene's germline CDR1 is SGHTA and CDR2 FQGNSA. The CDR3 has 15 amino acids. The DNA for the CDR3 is TGTGCCAGCAGCTTGGCCCCGGGACAGGGAGTCGGCTACACCTTC. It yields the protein CASSLAPGQGVGYTF.

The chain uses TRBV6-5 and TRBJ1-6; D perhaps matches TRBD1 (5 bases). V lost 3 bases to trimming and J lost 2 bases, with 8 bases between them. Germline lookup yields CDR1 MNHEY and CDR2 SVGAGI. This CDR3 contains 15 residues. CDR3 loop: CASSYEGPYNSPLHF. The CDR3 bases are TGTGCCAGCAGTTATGAGGGGCCCTATAATTCACCCCTCCACTTT.

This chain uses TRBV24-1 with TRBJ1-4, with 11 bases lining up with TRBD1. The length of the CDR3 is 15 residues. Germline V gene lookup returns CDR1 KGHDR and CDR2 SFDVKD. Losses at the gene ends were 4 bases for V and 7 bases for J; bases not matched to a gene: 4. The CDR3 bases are TGTGCCACCAGTGAACCCGGGACAGGGGGTGAAAAACTGTTTTTT. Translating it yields CATSEPGTGGEKLFF.